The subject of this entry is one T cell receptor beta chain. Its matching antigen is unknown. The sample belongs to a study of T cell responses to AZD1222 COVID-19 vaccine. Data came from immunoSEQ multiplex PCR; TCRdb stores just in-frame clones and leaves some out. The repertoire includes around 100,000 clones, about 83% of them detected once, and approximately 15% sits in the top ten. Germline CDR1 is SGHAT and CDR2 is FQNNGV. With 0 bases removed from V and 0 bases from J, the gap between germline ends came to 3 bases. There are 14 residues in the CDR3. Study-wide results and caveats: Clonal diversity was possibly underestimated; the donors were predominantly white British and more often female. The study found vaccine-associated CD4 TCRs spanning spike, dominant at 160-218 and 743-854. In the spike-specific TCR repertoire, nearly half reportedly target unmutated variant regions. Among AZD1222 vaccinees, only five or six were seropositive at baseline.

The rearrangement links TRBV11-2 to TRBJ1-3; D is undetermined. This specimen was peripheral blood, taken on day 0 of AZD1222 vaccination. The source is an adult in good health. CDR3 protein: CASSLEGSGNTIYF. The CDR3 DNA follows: TGTGCCAGCAGCTTAGAAGGCTCTGGAAACACCATATATTTT. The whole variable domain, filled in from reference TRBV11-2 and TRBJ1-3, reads EAGVAQSPRYKIIEKRQSVAFWCNPISGHATLYWYQQILGQGPKLLIQFQNNGVVDDSQLPKDRFSAERLKGVDSTLKIQPAKLEDSAVYLCASSLEGSGNTIYFGEGSWLTVV.